This TCR beta chain comes out of a study of OX40 agonist ivuxolimab in advanced cancers. J lost 7 bases, V lost 5 bases, and 8 bases had no gene match. This CDR3 has 14 residues. Germline CDR1 MNHNY, CDR2 SVGAGI (reference sequence). Assay: immunoSEQ multiplex PCR; the TCRdb copy retains only in-frame clones and omits some. Of 28,000 or so clones listed, about four fifths are singletons. This material consisted of CD4+ or CD8+ T cells sorted from blood, taken in a trial of the OX40 agonist ivuxolimab. The sequence came from an adult with an advanced solid tumor such as melanoma, head and neck, liver or kidney cancer. The chain links TRBV6-6 to TRBJ2-5; 9 nucleotides agree with TRBD2. For the CDR3, the DNA is TGTGCCAGCAGTACTAGCGGGCCGGCGGGGACCCAGTACTTC. It specifies CASSTSGPAGTQYF.